What follows are 14 T cell receptor beta chains derived from one specimen sequenced in a study of CD8 T cells in ankylosing spondylitis. TCRdb fed the 5' RACE reads into MiXCR, producing one record per CDR3 protein. The data contain 300,000 to 350,000 distinct CDR3 sequences, roughly 14% of them singletons. The material sequenced was blood, either unsorted or a sorted T cell fraction (not recorded which). The receptors were gathered from a male donor with ankylosing spondylitis or in good health (not recorded which).

This chain uses TRBV5-1 with TRBJ2-5; no firm D call. CDR3 length: 14 residues. Trimming pared 9 bases from V and 1 base from J, leaving 16 bases between. Germline V gene data show CDR1 as SGHRS and CDR2 as YFSETQ. CDR3 in amino acids: CATSPLRPQETQYF. CDR3 coding DNA: TGCGCCACCTCCCCCCTGAGGCCCCAAGAGACCCAGTACTTC. The full variable domain, its missing parts supplied by reference TRBV5-1 and TRBJ2-5, is KAGVTQTPRYLIKTRGQQVTLSCSPISGHRSVSWYQQTPGQGLQFLFEYFSETQRNKGNFPGRFSGRQFSNSRSEMNVSTLELGDSALYLCATSPLRPQETQYFGPGTRLLVL.

As concerns this clonotype: A read error is possible here, since a much larger clone lies one base away. The V and J genes are TRBV7-9 and TRBJ2-3, with a tentative D call TRBD2 (6 bases). The V end was cut by 2 bases, the J end by 0 bases, with 9 bases between. CDR1 is SEHNR, CDR2 FQNEAQ, per germline (reference sequence). CDR3 length: 15 residues. DNA for the CDR3: TGTGCCAGCAGCTTAAGGGAGGCTAGCACAGATACGCAGTATTTT. This sequence encodes CASSLREASTDTQYF.

At least ten counts were recorded for this clonotype. This rearrangement joins TRBV29-1 to TRBJ2-3; 10 bases line up with TRBD1. Trimming removed 4 bases from V and 6 bases from J; junction bases left unmatched: 7. This CDR3 is built from 14 residues. Germline values: CDR1 SQVTM, CDR2 ANQGSEA. The CDR3 here is CSVVRDRGSDTQYF. In nucleotides, the CDR3 is TGCAGCGTTGTCCGGGACAGGGGTAGCGATACGCAGTATTTT.

This chain joins TRBV12-3 or TRBV12-4 and TRBJ2-5, with TRBD2 matching 10 bases. The CDR3 runs 15 residues. V lost 6 bases to trimming and J lost 4 bases; unmatched junction nucleotides: 8. CDR3 bases: TGTGCCAGCAGCCTCAGCGGGAGGGCCGGAGAGACCCAGTACTTC. Protein product: CASSLSGRAGETQYF.

This chain joins TRBV20-1 and TRBJ2-2; D might be TRBD1 (5 bases). Germline CDR1 and CDR2: DFQATT and SNEGSKA (reference sequence). The CDR3 sequence is 12 residues long. V was clipped by 5 bases and J by 3 bases, with 7 bases between them. DNA for the CDR3: TGCAGTGCTCAGACAGACACCGGGGAGCTGTTTTTT. This gives the protein CSAQTDTGELFF.

This clonotype was picked up a small number of times. The CDR3 sequence: CASSIIRLAGEEQFF. Here the CDR3 DNA reads TGTGCCAGCAGTATTATTCGACTAGCGGGGGAAGAGCAGTTCTTC. This rearrangement joins TRBV6-2 or TRBV6-3 to TRBJ2-1, with TRBD2 matching 12 bases. This CDR3 is 15 amino acids long. CDR1 is MNHEY and CDR2 is SVGEGT in the germline V gene. Unmatched junction bases numbered 9, after V lost 5 bases and J lost 10 bases.

The chain recombines TRBV27 with TRBJ1-6, with a possible D match to TRBD1 (5 bases). CDR1 is MNHEY, CDR2 SMNVEV, per germline (reference sequence). Trimming removed 7 bases at V and 0 bases at J, with 10 bases between. CDR3 length equals 15 residues. The CDR3 coding sequence is TGTGCCAGCACTCCGACAGCCTCCTATAATTCACCCCTCCACTTT. Its translation is CASTPTASYNSPLHF.

The V gene is TRBV20-1, the J gene TRBJ1-2; a weak D match, TRBD1 (6 bases). The ends were cut back, 1 base at V and 0 bases at J, with 12 bases in the middle. The CDR3 runs to 15 residues. Germline assignment: CDR1 DFQATT and CDR2 SNEGSKA (reference sequence). CDR3 in DNA: TGCAGTGCTAGAGGTTTCACAGGGACTAACTATGGCTACACCTTC. It translates to CSARGFTGTNYGYTF.

The genes are TRBV14 and TRBJ2-2, with a weak D call TRBD1 (5 bases). The V end was cut by 6 bases, the J end by 8 bases, with 13 bases between. In germline, CDR1 is SGHDN, CDR2 FVKESK. The CDR3 consists of 13 residues. The CDR3, as DNA: TGTGCCAGCAGAGGGGAAGGCCTGGGGGAGCTGTTTTTT. Translation gives CASRGEGLGELFF.

V usage is TRBV6-1 and J usage is TRBJ2-1, with 8 nucleotides matching TRBD1. V was clipped by 5 bases and J by 14 bases; unmatched bases: 11. The CDR3 totals 13 residues. Germline V gives CDR1 MNHNS, CDR2 SASEGT. The CDR3 DNA follows: TGTGCCAGCAGTCCCCCCCTGACAGGGGTGGAGTTCTTC. It specifies CASSPPLTGVEFF.

This clonotype was recorded many times. The rearrangement links TRBV12-3 or TRBV12-4 to TRBJ2-1, with D possibly TRBD1 on 6 matching bases. V was clipped by 7 bases and J by 0 bases, with 13 bases between them. The CDR3 extends over 15 amino acids. Here the CDR3 DNA reads TGTGCCAGCACCCCCGGGGACATCTCCTACAATGAGCAGTTCTTC. Amino acids: CASTPGDISYNEQFF.

This clonotype was counted only a few times. The gene calls are TRBV3-1 and TRBJ2-2; 8 bases agree with TRBD2. The CDR3 runs to 16 residues. The germline gives CDR1 LGHDT, CDR2 YNNKEL (reference sequence). V shed 4 bases, J shed 5 bases, and the junction held 9 bases outside the gene matches. The DNA for the CDR3 is TGTGCCAGCAGCCTGTCTCCCGGACTAGCTACCGGGGAGCTGTTTTTT. Translating gives CASSLSPGLATGELFF.

The genes are TRBV9 and TRBJ2-5, with 7 positions matching TRBD2. Per the germline V gene, CDR1 is SGDLS and CDR2 is YYNGEE. The CDR3 has 14 residues. J was trimmed by 3 bases and V by 7 bases; bases with no gene match: 9. The CDR3 DNA reads as TGTGCCAGCGGACCGGGTGGGGGGGAAGAGACCCAGTACTTC. Its translation is CASGPGGGEETQYF.

This clonotype appeared a few times. J is TRBJ2-2 and V is TRBV5-1; D perhaps matches TRBD2 (6 bases). The germline V and J ends were trimmed by 5 bases and 3 bases, with 14 bases remaining between them. The CDR3 covers 15 residues. CDR1 is SGHRS, CDR2 YFSETQ, per germline. Written as DNA, the CDR3 is TGCGCCAGCAGTTCCGGGGGAGTCGACACCGGGGAGCTGTTTTTT. Protein sequence: CASSSGGVDTGELFF.